These 4 T cell receptor beta chains were sequenced from one sample in a study of T cell responses to AZD1222 COVID-19 vaccine. Repertoires were generated with immunoSEQ multiplex PCR, while TCRdb's copy carries only in-frame clones and drops some. The repertoire holds 95,000 to 110,000 clones, with about 89% as singletons. This specimen consisted of peripheral blood, obtained 28 days after the second dose of the MenACWY control vaccine. The receptor source for this set is an adult who received the MenACWY meningococcal vaccine as a control.

The chain uses TRBV14 and TRBJ1-6; D uncertain. This CDR3 comprises 13 residues. CDR1 is SGHDN and CDR2 is FVKESK in the germline V gene. Trimming took off 8 bases at V and 4 bases at J, with 9 bases between the two ends. This chain's CDR3 is CASARVYNSPLHF. The CDR3 nucleotides read TGTGCCAGCGCTAGGGTTTATAATTCACCCCTCCACTTT.

The gene calls are TRBV5-1 and TRBJ2-2; D is perhaps TRBD1 or TRBD2 (5 bases each). The CDR3 consists of 13 residues. Germline CDR1 and CDR2: SGHRS and YFSETQ. Trimming took 3 bases from V and 4 from J, leaving 7 bases between them. CDR3 loop: CASSWDLTGELFF. The CDR3 coding sequence is TGCGCCAGCAGCTGGGACCTCACCGGGGAGCTGTTTTTT.

This chain links TRBV19 with TRBJ2-7; D tentatively reads TRBD1 or TRBD2 (5 bases each). The germline gives CDR1 LNHDA, CDR2 SQIVND (reference sequence). The CDR3 sequence is 12 residues long. V was pared by 8 bases and J by 7 bases, with 15 bases between. CDR3 in amino acids: CASATPGSEQYF. CDR3 nucleotides: TGTGCCAGTGCCACCCCAGGGAGTGAGCAGTACTTC.

The chain joins TRBV30 to TRBJ2-5; D is possibly TRBD2 (6 bases). The V end lost 1 base, the J end lost 1 base, and 13 bases lay between the germline ends. The CDR3 has 15 residues. Germline lookup yields CDR1 GTSNPN and CDR2 SVGIG (reference sequence). CDR3: CAWSASLGGQETQYF. The CDR3 DNA is TGTGCCTGGAGTGCTTCCCTCGGGGGCCAAGAGACCCAGTACTTC.